This T cell receptor beta chain was identified during a study of beta chain features in type 1 diabetes (dated by TCRdb to 2016 to 2018). In terms of the full investigation: Mean age, gender distribution, total cell number and subset yield did not differ between patients and healthy donors. Across all samples, around 99 million sorted cells were examined, and cell number per subset correlated strongly with RNA yield. The study compared the TCRB repertoires of sorted circulating CD4+ T cell subsets in recently diagnosed type 1 diabetes patients with those in matched healthy donors. Naive and central memory subsets were obtained from all 30 or so donors, but regulatory and stem cell-like memory subsets were isolated from only 8 patients and roughly 8 healthy donors. General findings and caveats noted by the study authors: The naive, central memory and regulatory TCRB repertoires appeared to resemble one another more closely among patients than among healthy donors. HLA sub-analyses involved small numbers of individuals, so any influence of HLA type on TCRB rearrangement remained unresolved. Patients with type 1 diabetes made fewer insertions and deleted more nucleotides at VDJ recombination sites, implying thymic rearrangement abnormalities. PCR may preferentially amplify shorter templates, but because patient and control samples were amplified and corrected together, any resulting skew would affect both groups equally. Because cDNA rather than genomic DNA was sequenced, highly expressing activated cells could have been over-represented, although no difference in activation and CD3 levels was found between groups. In all four CD4+ subsets, TCRB CDR3 length was moderately but significantly shorter in type 1 diabetes patients.

A single peripheral blood draw of around 100 mL on average was collected from each donor into heparinised tubes. Using a panel that included CD45RO, CCR7, CD25, CD127, CD95 and CD27, naive, central memory, regulatory and stem cell-like memory CD4+ T cells were sorted on a BD FACSAria II. A purity above 95% was achieved for all sorted populations. PBMCs were isolated immediately by Lymphoprep density gradient centrifugation and stained directly without culture. So that batch effects would be minimized, each experiment stained and sorted samples in pairs, pairing one healthy donor with one patient. All of the isolated RNA was reverse transcribed with the High Capacity cDNA Reverse Transcription Kit, so expressed TCRB transcripts were sequenced. Deep immunoSEQ sequencing was applied to naive, central memory and regulatory T cell samples, giving an average of approximately 4 million total reads per sample. After sorted cells were lysed in RLT buffer, RNA was extracted with DNase-treated RNeasy Micro or Mini kits, with the choice depending on cell number. To prevent cross-contamination, every cell subset was processed on its own, while patient and healthy donor samples were processed together. The immunoSEQ multiplex PCR was used to amplify TCRB sequences from cDNA, generating 87-bp fragments that spanned the CDR3 region. Amplicons were sequenced on the Illumina HiSeq platform. The study's own analysis went as follows. PCR bias was computationally corrected using synthetic template baselines, reads within Hamming distance 2 were collapsed, and singletons that could not be merged were discarded. Reads were aligned against IMGT so that V, D and J genes, CDR3 length and insertions or deletions at six rearrangement sites could be assigned. Within each subset, clonotype counts were normalized to sorted cell number, and only after that were true diversity and Gini coefficients computed with the tcR R package. The overlap coefficient, calculated on TCRB nucleotide sequences, was used to quantify repertoire sharing. Out-of-frame TCRB sequences from naive cells were analyzed to stand in for the pre-selection repertoire. In TCRdb, the immuneACCESS table is reduced to in-frame sequences with V and J assigned. These tables do not hold every clone; where another copy was compared, an unresolved V gene accounts for under half, and the others remain unexplained. V, J and clone size are taken as reported in that table, and D and trimming were inferred from the DNA itself. In this sample the table shows about 620,000 clones, less than 20% of which occur a single time. The top ten clones comprise about 0.097% of the sample.

Details on this clone: The specificity of this receptor is unknown. Nothing much larger sits one base from this clone, and base qualities are not available.

The sequence came from a man aged 18-30 years in good health. The sample consisted of naive CD4+ T cells from blood. The cell subset or site label on this specimen signifies: true naive CD4+ T cells.

The sequenced DNA is TGTGCCAGCAGTTCAGGGACGGATTCCTATGGCTACACCTTC. This translates into CASSSGTDSYGYTF. The rearrangement joined TRBV28 to TRBJ1-2; the best D guess is TRBD1, with 5 bases matching. V sheds 4 bases and J sheds 4 bases, leaving 13 bases between their ends. CDR1 MDHEN and CDR2 SYDVKM were looked up in the germline V gene. Measured from the cysteine to the phenylalanine, the CDR3 is 14 residues long. Just CDR3 DNA is preserved here, 42 bases in frame from base 1.